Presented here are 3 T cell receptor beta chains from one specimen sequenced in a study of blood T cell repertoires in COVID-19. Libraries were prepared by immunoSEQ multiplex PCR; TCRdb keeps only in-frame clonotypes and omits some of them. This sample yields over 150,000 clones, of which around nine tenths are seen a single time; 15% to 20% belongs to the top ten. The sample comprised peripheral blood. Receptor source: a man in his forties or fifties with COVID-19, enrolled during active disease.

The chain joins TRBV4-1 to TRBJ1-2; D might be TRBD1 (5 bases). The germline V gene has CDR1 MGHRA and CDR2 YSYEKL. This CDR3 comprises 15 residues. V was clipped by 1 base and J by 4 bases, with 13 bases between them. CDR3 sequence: CASSQGGVKSYGYTF. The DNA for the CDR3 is TGCGCCAGCAGCCAAGGGGGGGTAAAGAGCTATGGCTACACCTTC.

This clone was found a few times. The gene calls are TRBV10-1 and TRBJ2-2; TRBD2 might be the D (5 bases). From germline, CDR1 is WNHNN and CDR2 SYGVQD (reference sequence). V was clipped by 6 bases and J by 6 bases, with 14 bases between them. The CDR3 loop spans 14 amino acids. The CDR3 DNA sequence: TGCGCCAGCAGCCGACTCCTGGGAGCCGGGGAGCTGTTTTTT. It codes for CASSRLLGAGELFF.

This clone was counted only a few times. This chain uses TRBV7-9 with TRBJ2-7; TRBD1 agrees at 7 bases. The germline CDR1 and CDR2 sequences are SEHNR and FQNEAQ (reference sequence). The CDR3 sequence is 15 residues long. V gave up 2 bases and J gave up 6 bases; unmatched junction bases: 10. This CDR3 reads CASSLSRDSFLEQYF. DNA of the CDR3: TGTGCCAGCAGCTTATCCCGGGACAGCTTCCTCGAGCAGTACTTC.